This TCR beta chain was documented in a study of shared clonotypes between healthy human individuals. Study-level results: What naive subsets generally showed was a larger estimated richness than memory subsets showed. Though the depth was large, rarefaction showed that sorted-subset sequencing was incomplete.

The method was immunoSEQ multiplex PCR; TCRdb's version includes in-frame clones alone and lacks a portion of them. The table shows some 700,000 clones, with around 90% occurring only once. As regards this clone: Its antigen remains unknown.

What was sequenced was memory CD8+ T cells from PBMCs. Described subset: CD45RO+ cells pooled with CCR7-negative TemRA cells. This TCR came from a young man in good health. Some clones in this sample may be carry-over from other donors' samples.

CDR3 DNA: TGTGCCAGCAGCATCTACGGGACAACCATTAACTATGGCTACACCTTC. Translated: CASSIYGTTINYGYTF. This chain uses TRBV21-1 with TRBJ1-2; the DNA was not compared with TRBD1, the D call given in the table. TRBV21-1 is deemed a pseudogene. There are 16 residues in the CDR3.